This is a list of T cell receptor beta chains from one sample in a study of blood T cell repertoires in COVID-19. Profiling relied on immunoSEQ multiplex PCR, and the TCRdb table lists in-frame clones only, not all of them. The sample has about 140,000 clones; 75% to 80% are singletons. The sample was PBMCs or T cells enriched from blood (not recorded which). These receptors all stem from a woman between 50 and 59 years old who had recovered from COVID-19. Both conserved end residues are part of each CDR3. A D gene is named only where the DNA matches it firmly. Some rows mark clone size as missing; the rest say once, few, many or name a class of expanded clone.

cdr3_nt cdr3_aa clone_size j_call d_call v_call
TGTGCCAGCAGTTACGTCTCTCTTGAGCAGTTCTTC CASSYVSLEQFF . TRBJ2-1 . TRBV6-2/TRBV6-3
TGCGCCAGCAGTTTAGATGGGGGGTCCCGGCCCCAGCATTTT CASSLDGGSRPQHF . TRBJ1-5 . TRBV10-2
TGTGCCAGCAGCCAAGTCGTGAAGGGGGATCTCTATGGCTACACCTTC CASSQVVKGDLYGYTF once TRBJ1-2 . TRBV3-1/TRBV3-2
TGCAGCGTTCAGGGGGACAATCAGCCCCAGCATTTT CSVQGDNQPQHF few TRBJ1-5 TRBD1 TRBV29-1
TGTGCCACCAGTGACCCCCGGGACTACAACAATGAGCAGTTCTTC CATSDPRDYNNEQFF . TRBJ2-1 TRBD2 TRBV24-1
TGCAGTGCTAGCCCCAGCTATGGCTACACCTTC CSASPSYGYTF . TRBJ1-2 . TRBV20-1
TGTGCCAGCAGCCCCCAGGCCAGGGCATCTTTCTATGGCTACACCTTC CASSPQARASFYGYTF . TRBJ1-2 . TRBV7-2
TGTGCCAGCAGTTTAGCTTTTGGGACAGGGTGCTATTTT CASSLAFGTGCYF . TRBJ2-3 TRBD1 TRBV28
TGTGCCAGCAGCCAAGGTCTAGCGTCCAACAATGAGCAGTTCTTC CASSQGLASNNEQFF . TRBJ2-1 . TRBV3-1/TRBV3-2
TGTGCCAGCAGCTTCGGACAGGGGACCTCTGGAAACACCATATATTTT CASSFGQGTSGNTIYF few TRBJ1-3 TRBD1 TRBV5-4
TGCAGCGCCTCCCTGGGGCTAGCGGGAGGATACAATGAGCAGTTCTTC CSASLGLAGGYNEQFF . TRBJ2-1 TRBD2 TRBV29-1
TGCGCCAGCAGCTTGGACTGGCAGAGGTTGGGTGAGCAGTTCTTC CASSLDWQRLGEQFF . TRBJ2-1 . TRBV5-1
TGTGCCAGCAGCTTAGTAGTCTTGAACACTGAAGCTTTCTTT CASSLVVLNTEAFF . TRBJ1-1 . TRBV7-9
TGTGCCAGCAGCCTGGGAGGTATGAACACTGAAGCTTTCTTT CASSLGGMNTEAFF few TRBJ1-1 . TRBV7-9
TGTGCCAGCAGTCCCTCCGGACTAGACAATGAGCAGTTCTTC CASSPSGLDNEQFF . TRBJ2-1 TRBD2 TRBV28
TGTGCCTGGAGTGTACACACTAACTATGGCTACACCTTC CAWSVHTNYGYTF . TRBJ1-2 . TRBV30
TGTGCCAGCAGCTTAGGGGACAGGGGGGGAGAGACCCAGTACTTC CASSLGDRGGETQYF . TRBJ2-5 TRBD1 TRBV11-3
TGTGCCAGCAGCCAGGTTCGAACTGAAGCTTTCTTT CASSQVRTEAFF . TRBJ1-1 . TRBV7-9
TGTGCCAGCAGCTTCACCGCGGGGGAAGGAAGAGAGACCCAGTACTTC CASSFTAGEGRETQYF . TRBJ2-5 TRBD2 TRBV7-6
TGCGCCAGCAGCTCCGGGACAGGGCTTGGAGGCTACACCTTC CASSSGTGLGGYTF once TRBJ1-2 TRBD1 TRBV5-1
TGTGCCAGCAGCCCCAGGGTTCAAGAGACCCAGTACTTC CASSPRVQETQYF . TRBJ2-5 . TRBV11-3
TGTGCCAGTAGTCCCCAGGGGGCTGGGGACACTGAAGCTTTCTTT CASSPQGAGDTEAFF . TRBJ1-1 TRBD1 TRBV19
TGTGCCAGCAGCCCCGGGACAGGGGATTACGAGCAGTACTTC CASSPGTGDYEQYF . TRBJ2-7 TRBD1 TRBV13
TGTGCCAGCAGTTTAAGAGGGACAGGGTACCCTCGTGAAGCTTTCTTT CASSLRGTGYPREAFF . TRBJ1-1 TRBD1 TRBV27
TGTGCCAGCAGCAAACGGCTAGCGGGATTCATAGCCAAAAACATTCAGTACTTC CASSKRLAGFIAKNIQYF . TRBJ2-4 TRBD2 TRBV7-2
TGTGCCAGCAGCGTATGGGCGGGGGGGCCCGATGAGCAGTTCTTC CASSVWAGGPDEQFF . TRBJ2-1 TRBD2 TRBV9
TGTGCCTGGAGGAGTGGTTATGAGCAGTTCTTC CAWRSGYEQFF . TRBJ2-1 . TRBV30
TGTGCCAGCTCACCTAGAGCGGACAACACCGGGGAGCTGTTTTTT CASSPRADNTGELFF many TRBJ2-2 . TRBV18
TGTGCCAGCAGCTTAGGAGTCTCCTACAATGAGCAGTTCTTC CASSLGVSYNEQFF . TRBJ2-1 . TRBV7-2
TGTGCCAGCAGGGAGTGGAACACTGAAGCTTTCTTT CASREWNTEAFF . TRBJ1-1 . TRBV6-5
TGTGCCAGCACTACTACAGGTAGACACACTGAAGCTTTCTTT CASTTTGRHTEAFF . TRBJ1-1 . TRBV6-5
TGTGCCAGCAGACCTACAGGGTATGGCTACACCTTC CASRPTGYGYTF once TRBJ1-2 . TRBV6-5
TGCGCCAGCAGCCAAGATAGGGGCGTGGGTACGCAGTATTTT CASSQDRGVGTQYF . TRBJ2-3 . TRBV4-1
TGTGCCAGCAGCTCGGACAGGGTTAATGAAAAACTGTTTTTT CASSSDRVNEKLFF . TRBJ1-4 TRBD1 TRBV7-2
TGTGCCAGCATTCGTAGCACAGATACGCAGTATTTT CASIRSTDTQYF . TRBJ2-3 . TRBV6-5
TGTGCCAGTAGTACCTGGACAGGGGCATCCACTGAAGCTTTCTTT CASSTWTGASTEAFF . TRBJ1-1 TRBD1 TRBV19
TGTGCCAGCAGGGGACAGGGGAACACCGGGGAGCTGTTTTTT CASRGQGNTGELFF . TRBJ2-2 TRBD1 TRBV2
TGTGCCAGCAGCGTAGACCCAGGATCCTACGAGCAGTACTTC CASSVDPGSYEQYF few TRBJ2-7 . TRBV9
TGTGCCAGCAGCCCCGGACAGGGAACTACTAACTATGGCTACACCTTC CASSPGQGTTNYGYTF . TRBJ1-2 TRBD1 TRBV5-8
TGTGCCAGCACCGGGAATGAGCAGTTCTTC CASTGNEQFF few TRBJ2-1 . TRBV12-3/TRBV12-4
TGTGCCACCAGCAGGGACAGGGGGACCGAGACCCAGTACTTC CATSRDRGTETQYF . TRBJ2-5 TRBD1 TRBV15
TGTGCCAGCAGCTCCGGACTAGCGGGGACCACGTTCCAAGAGACCCAGTACTTC CASSSGLAGTTFQETQYF . TRBJ2-5 TRBD2 TRBV7-3
TGTGCCACCAGTGACGTGGGGGAGGGGGGTGAGCAGTTCTTC CATSDVGEGGEQFF . TRBJ2-1 . TRBV24-1
TGTGCCAGCAGTCAGCAGGGGCATAACTATGGCTACACCTTC CASSQQGHNYGYTF . TRBJ1-2 . TRBV13
TGCAGCGTTGAGGCCAGCGGCTACGAGCAGTACTTC CSVEASGYEQYF . TRBJ2-7 . TRBV29-1
TGTGCCACCAGCAGAGTAGCCCGAGGAATTGAAGCTTTCTTT CATSRVARGIEAFF . TRBJ1-1 . TRBV15
TGTGCCAGCACCCCCGGGACTAGCGGTACGCAGTACTTC CASTPGTSGTQYF . TRBJ2-5 TRBD2 TRBV7-2
TGTGCCAGCAGCTTAGGGACAGCCTACGGCTACACCTTC CASSLGTAYGYTF . TRBJ1-2 TRBD1 TRBV7-3
TGTGCCAGCAGTTTATTTGTATACACTGAAGCTTTCTTT CASSLFVYTEAFF . TRBJ1-1 . TRBV28
TGCGCCAGCAGCCGGGAGGGGTTTGCTAACTATGGCTACACCTTC CASSREGFANYGYTF once TRBJ1-2 . TRBV5-1
TGTGCCAGCAGCCAAGAGAGACTAGCGGGGGTCCAAGAGACCCAGTACTTC CASSQERLAGVQETQYF few TRBJ2-5 TRBD2 TRBV3-1/TRBV3-2
TGTGCCAGCAAACCGGGACAGAGTAACTATGGCTACACCTTC CASKPGQSNYGYTF . TRBJ1-2 TRBD1 TRBV6-5
TGTGCCAGCAGCCTCAGACTAGAGGGCTACGAGCAGTACTTC CASSLRLEGYEQYF once TRBJ2-7 . TRBV3-1/TRBV3-2
TGTGCCAGCAGCTTAGACAGGGGATTTCGAGATACGCAGTATTTT CASSLDRGFRDTQYF few TRBJ2-3 TRBD1 TRBV7-8
TGTGCCAGCAGTTACCCCGGACTAGCGGGAGATCTTGATGAGCAGTTCTTC CASSYPGLAGDLDEQFF . TRBJ2-1 TRBD2 TRBV28
TGTGCCAGCAGCTTACTAGGGGGCGTGAACACTGAAGCTTTCTTT CASSLLGGVNTEAFF few TRBJ1-1 TRBD1 TRBV5-6
TGTGCCAGCAGCCTACTAGGAATACGGGAGAATGAGCAGTTCTTC CASSLLGIRENEQFF . TRBJ2-1 . TRBV7-2